This T cell receptor (beta chain) derives from a study of T cell responses to AZD1222 COVID-19 vaccine. Broader study findings: Of the AZD1222 recipients, only 5 to 7 were seropositive at baseline.

Worth noting for this clone: Antigen unknown.

Profiled with immunoSEQ multiplex PCR; TCRdb holds only in-frame clones, not every one. The sample shows 110,000 or so clones, roughly 90% of them seen only once. This receptor was identified in an adult in good health. The sequencing here drew on peripheral blood, taken on day 0 of AZD1222 vaccination.

CDR3: CASSHPQGPQHF. CDR3 DNA sequence: TGCGCCAGCAGCCACCCACAGGGGCCCCAGCATTTT. The V call is TRBV4-1, the J call TRBJ1-5; the D gene is possibly TRBD1 (6 bases). V was shortened by 3 bases and J by 9 bases, with 9 bases between the two germline ends. There are 12 residues in the CDR3. The germline CDR1 and CDR2 sequences are MGHRA and YSYEKL.